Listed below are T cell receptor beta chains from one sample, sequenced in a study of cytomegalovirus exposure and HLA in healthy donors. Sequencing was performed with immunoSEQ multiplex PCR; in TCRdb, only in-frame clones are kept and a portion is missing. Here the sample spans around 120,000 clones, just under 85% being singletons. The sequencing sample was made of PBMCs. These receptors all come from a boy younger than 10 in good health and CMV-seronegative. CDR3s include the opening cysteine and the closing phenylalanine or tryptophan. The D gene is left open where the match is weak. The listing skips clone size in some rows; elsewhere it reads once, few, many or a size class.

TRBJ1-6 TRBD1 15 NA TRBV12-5 CASGLRGGDNSPLHF TGTGCTAGTGGTTTGCGAGGGGGCGATAATTCACCCCTCCACTTT
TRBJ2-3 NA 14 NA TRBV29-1 CSVGRWTDTDTQYF TGCAGCGTTGGAAGATGGACAGACACAGATACGCAGTATTTT
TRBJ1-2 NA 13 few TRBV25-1 CASSEYGGYGYTF TGTGCCAGCAGTGAATACGGGGGCTATGGCTACACCTTC
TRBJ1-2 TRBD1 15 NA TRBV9 CASSPVGGQDYGYTF TGTGCCAGCAGCCCGGTAGGGGGACAGGACTATGGCTACACCTTC
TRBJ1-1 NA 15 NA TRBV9 CASSVGYRPNTEAFF TGTGCCAGCAGCGTAGGGTACAGACCGAACACTGAAGCTTTCTTT
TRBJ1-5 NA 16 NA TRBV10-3 CAISESSPDGGQPQHF TGTGCCATCAGTGAGTCCTCACCGGACGGGGGGCAGCCCCAGCATTTT
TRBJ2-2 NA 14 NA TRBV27 CASTPLPLTGELFF TGTGCCAGCACCCCACTGCCGCTCACCGGGGAGCTGTTTTTT
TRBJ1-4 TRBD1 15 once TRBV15 CATSSLQGGMEKLFF TGTGCCACCAGCAGCCTCCAGGGGGGTATGGAAAAACTGTTTTTT
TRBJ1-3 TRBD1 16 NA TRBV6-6 CASSYPMDRDENTIYF TGTGCCAGCAGTTACCCTATGGACAGGGACGAAAACACCATATATTTT
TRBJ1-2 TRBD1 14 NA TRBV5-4 CASSLAGTGYGYTF TGTGCCAGCAGCTTGGCGGGGACAGGCTATGGCTACACCTTC
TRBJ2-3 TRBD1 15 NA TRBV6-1 CASSPPGQGPDTQYF TGTGCCAGCAGCCCCCCGGGACAGGGTCCAGATACGCAGTATTTT
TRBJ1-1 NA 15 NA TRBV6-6 CASSPVGRRNTEAFF TGTGCCAGCAGTCCGGTGGGGCGACGGAACACTGAAGCTTTCTTT
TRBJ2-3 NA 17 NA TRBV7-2 CASSSFVRGRSTDTQYF TGTGCCAGCAGCTCCTTCGTAAGGGGAAGAAGCACAGATACGCAGTATTTT
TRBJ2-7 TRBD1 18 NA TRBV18 CASSRTKKGTERSYEQYF TGTGCCAGCTCACGAACGAAAAAAGGGACAGAAAGGTCCTACGAGCAGTACTTC
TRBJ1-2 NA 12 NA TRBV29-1 CSVRELGYGYTF TGCAGCGTCAGGGAACTGGGCTATGGCTACACCTTC
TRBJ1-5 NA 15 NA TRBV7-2 CASSLAAGGNQPQHF TGTGCCAGCAGCTTAGCTGCCGGGGGAAATCAGCCCCAGCATTTT
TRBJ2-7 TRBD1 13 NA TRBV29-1 CSVRDRVPYEQYF TGCAGCGTTCGGGACAGGGTGCCCTACGAGCAGTACTTC
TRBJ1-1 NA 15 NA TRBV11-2 CASSLGPFGAAEAFF TGTGCCAGCAGCTTAGGTCCCTTTGGAGCAGCTGAAGCTTTCTTT
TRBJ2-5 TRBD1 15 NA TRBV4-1 CASSQGQGAGETQYF TGCGCCAGCAGCCAAGGACAGGGGGCCGGAGAGACCCAGTACTTC
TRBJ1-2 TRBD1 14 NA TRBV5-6 CASSYPRDRFGYTF TGTGCCAGCAGCTATCCCCGGGACAGGTTTGGCTACACCTTC
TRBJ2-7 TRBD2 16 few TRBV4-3 CASSQDAIAGGNEQYF TGCGCCAGCAGCCAAGACGCTATCGCGGGGGGAAACGAGCAGTACTTC
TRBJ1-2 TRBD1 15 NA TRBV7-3 CASRDPGGPNYGYTF TGTGCCAGCAGGGACCCAGGGGGGCCCAATTATGGCTACACCTTC
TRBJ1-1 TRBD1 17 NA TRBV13 CASSLERFGTANTEAFF TGTGCCAGCAGCTTGGAACGGTTCGGGACAGCGAACACTGAAGCTTTCTTT
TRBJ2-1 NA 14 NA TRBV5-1 CASSLAPELPLEFF TGCGCCAGCAGCCTAGCCCCGGAGCTCCCTTTGGAGTTCTTC
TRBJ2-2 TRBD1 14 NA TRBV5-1 CASVPGQGTGELFF TGCGCCAGTGTTCCGGGACAGGGCACCGGGGAGCTGTTTTTT
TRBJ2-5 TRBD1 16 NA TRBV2 CASSADRGWHQETQYF TGTGCCAGCAGCGCGGACAGGGGCTGGCACCAAGAGACCCAGTACTTC
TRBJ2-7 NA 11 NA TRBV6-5 CASSDEREQYF TGTGCCAGCAGTGACGAGCGCGAGCAGTACTTC
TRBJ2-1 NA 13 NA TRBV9 CASSVGSSLEQFF TGTGCCAGCAGCGTAGGGTCCAGTCTCGAGCAGTTCTTC
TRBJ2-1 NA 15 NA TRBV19 CASSIARIPHNEQFF TGTGCCAGTAGTATAGCCAGGATTCCCCACAATGAGCAGTTCTTC
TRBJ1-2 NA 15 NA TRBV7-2 CASSFGGGAGYGYTF TGTGCCAGCAGCTTCGGGGGGGGCGCGGGCTATGGCTACACCTTC
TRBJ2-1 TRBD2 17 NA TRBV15 CATSRDIGTSGNHEQFF TGTGCCACCAGCAGAGATATCGGCACTAGCGGGAACCATGAGCAGTTCTTC
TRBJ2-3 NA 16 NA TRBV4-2 CASSQRDNPQPDTQYF TGTGCCAGCAGCCAACGGGACAATCCACAACCAGATACGCAGTATTTT
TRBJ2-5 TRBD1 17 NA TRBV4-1 CASSQAARDRGLETQYF TGCGCCAGCAGCCAAGCCGCCCGGGACAGGGGGCTGGAGACCCAGTACTTC
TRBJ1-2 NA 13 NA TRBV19 CASNPSGAYGYTF TGTGCCAGTAACCCCTCAGGTGCCTATGGCTACACCTTC
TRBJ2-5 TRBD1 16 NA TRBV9 CASSRGGRTGRETQYF TGTGCCAGCAGCCGTGGGGGGAGGACAGGGCGAGAGACCCAGTACTTC
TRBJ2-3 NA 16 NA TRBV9 CASSAWGGAAIDTQYF TGTGCCAGCAGCGCCTGGGGGGGCGCCGCCATAGATACGCAGTATTTT